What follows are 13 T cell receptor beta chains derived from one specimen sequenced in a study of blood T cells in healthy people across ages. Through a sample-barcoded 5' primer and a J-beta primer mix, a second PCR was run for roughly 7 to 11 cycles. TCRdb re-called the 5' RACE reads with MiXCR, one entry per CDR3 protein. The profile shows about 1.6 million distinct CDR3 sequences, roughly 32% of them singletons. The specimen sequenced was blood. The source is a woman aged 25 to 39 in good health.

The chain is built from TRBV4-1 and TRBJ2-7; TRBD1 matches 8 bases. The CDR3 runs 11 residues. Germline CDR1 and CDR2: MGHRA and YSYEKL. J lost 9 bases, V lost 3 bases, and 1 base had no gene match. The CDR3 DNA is TGCGCCAGCAGCCATGGGACAGGGCAGTACTTC. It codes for CASSHGTGQYF.

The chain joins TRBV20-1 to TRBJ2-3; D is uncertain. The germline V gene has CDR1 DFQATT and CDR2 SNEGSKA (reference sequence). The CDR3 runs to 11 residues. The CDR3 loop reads CRERVGDTQYF. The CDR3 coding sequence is TGCAGGGAACGGGTGGGGGATACGCAGTATTTT.

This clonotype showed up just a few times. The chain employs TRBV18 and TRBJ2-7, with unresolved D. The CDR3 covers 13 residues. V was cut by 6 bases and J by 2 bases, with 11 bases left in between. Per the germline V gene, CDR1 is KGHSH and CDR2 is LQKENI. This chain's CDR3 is CASSVSVAYEQYF. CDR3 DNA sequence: TGTGCCAGCTCTGTGTCAGTGGCCTACGAGCAGTACTTC. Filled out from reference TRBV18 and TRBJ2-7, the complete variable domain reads NAGVMQNPRHLVRRRGQEARLRCSPMKGHSHVYWYRQLPEEGLKFMVYLQKENIIDESGMPKERFSAEFPKEGPSILRIQQVVRGDSAAYFCASSVSVAYEQYFGPGTRLTVT.

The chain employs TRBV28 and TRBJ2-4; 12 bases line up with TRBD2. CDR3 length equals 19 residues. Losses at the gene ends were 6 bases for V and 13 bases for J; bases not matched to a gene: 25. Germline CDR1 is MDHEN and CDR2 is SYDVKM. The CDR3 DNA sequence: TGTGCCAGCAGGCAATCACAGGGAGGGAGGACTAGCGGGACGACTGAGCAGTACTTC. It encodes CASRQSQGGRTSGTTEQYF.

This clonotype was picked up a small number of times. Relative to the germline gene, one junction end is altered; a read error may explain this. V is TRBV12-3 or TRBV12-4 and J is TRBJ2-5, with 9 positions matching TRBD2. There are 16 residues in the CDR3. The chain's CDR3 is CASSFSAGGPQETQYF. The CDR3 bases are TGCGCCAGCAGTTTTTCGGCGGGGGGGCCCCAAGAGACCCAGTACTTC.

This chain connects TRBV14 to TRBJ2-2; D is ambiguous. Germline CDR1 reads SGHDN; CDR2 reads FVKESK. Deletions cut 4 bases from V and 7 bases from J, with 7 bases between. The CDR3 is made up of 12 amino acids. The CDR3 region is CASSRQDGELFF. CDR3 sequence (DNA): TGTGCCAGCAGCCGGCAGGACGGGGAGCTGTTTTTT.

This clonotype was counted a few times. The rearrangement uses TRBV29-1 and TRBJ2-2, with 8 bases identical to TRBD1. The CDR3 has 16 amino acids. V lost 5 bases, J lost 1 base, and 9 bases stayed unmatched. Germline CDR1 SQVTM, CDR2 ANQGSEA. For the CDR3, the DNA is TGCAGCGTTCAACAGTTCAGGGGGCGGAACACCGGGGAGCTGTTTTTT. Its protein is CSVQQFRGRNTGELFF.

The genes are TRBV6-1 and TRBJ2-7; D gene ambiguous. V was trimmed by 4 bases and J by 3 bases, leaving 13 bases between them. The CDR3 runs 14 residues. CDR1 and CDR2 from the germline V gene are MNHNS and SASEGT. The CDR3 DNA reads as TGTGCCAGCAGTGTAACAACACTGAGCTACGAGCAGTACTTC. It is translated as CASSVTTLSYEQYF.

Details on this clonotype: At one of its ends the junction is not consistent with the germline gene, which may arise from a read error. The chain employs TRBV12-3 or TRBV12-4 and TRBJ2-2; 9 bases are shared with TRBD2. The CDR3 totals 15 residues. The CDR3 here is CASRLSGSPTGERFF. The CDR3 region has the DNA TGTGCCAGCAGGCTTAGCGGGAGCCCAACCGGGGAGCGGTTTTTT.

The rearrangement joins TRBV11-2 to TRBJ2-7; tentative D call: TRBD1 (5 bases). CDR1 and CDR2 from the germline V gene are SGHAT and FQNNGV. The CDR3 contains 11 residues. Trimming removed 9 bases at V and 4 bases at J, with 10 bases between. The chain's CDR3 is CARETGYEQYF. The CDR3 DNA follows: TGTGCCAGAGAAACAGGATACGAGCAGTACTTC.

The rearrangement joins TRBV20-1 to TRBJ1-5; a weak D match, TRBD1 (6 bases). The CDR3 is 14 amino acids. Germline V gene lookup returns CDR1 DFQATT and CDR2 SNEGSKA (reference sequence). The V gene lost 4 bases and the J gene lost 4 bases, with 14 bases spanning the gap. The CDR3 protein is CSATSNQGNQPQHF. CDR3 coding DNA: TGCAGTGCTACGTCGAACCAGGGGAATCAGCCCCAGCATTTT.

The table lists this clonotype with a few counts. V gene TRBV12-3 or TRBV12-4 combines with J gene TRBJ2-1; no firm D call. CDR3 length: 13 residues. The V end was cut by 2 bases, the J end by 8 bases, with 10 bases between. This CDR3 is CASSLFGSDEQFF. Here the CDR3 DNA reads TGTGCCAGCAGTTTATTTGGATCGGATGAGCAGTTCTTC.

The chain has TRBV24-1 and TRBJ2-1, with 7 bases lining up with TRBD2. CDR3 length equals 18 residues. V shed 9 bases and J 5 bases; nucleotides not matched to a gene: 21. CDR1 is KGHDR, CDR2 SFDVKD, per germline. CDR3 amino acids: CATGFGAGARMGNNEQFF. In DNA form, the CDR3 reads TGTGCCACCGGATTTGGGGCGGGAGCGAGGATGGGAAACAATGAGCAGTTCTTC.